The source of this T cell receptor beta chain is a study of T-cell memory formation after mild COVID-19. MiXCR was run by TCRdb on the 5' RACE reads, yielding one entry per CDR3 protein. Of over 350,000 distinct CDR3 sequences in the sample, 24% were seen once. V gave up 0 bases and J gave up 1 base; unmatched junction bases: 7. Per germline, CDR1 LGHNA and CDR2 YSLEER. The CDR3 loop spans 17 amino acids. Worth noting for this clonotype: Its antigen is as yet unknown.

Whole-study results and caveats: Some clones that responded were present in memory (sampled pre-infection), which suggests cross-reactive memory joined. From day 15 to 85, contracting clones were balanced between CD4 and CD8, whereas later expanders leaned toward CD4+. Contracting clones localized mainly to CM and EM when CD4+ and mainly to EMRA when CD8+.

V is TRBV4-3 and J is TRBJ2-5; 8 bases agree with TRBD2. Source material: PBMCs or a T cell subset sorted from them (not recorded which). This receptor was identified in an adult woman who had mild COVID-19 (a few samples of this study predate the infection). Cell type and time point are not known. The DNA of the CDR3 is TGCGCCAGCAGCCAAGAGGTGGCGGGAGGTGGCCAAGAGACCCAGTACTTC. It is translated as CASSQEVAGGGQETQYF.